The clone carrying this TCR beta chain came up a few times. The record originates from a study of T-cell reconstitution after alpha-beta-depleted transplantation in children. Preparation of the TCRbeta library used unique molecular identifiers. A single record per CDR3 protein comes from TCRdb applying MiXCR to the PCR reads. The repertoire holds some 460,000 distinct CDR3 sequences, with 16% as singletons. The CDR3 runs to 14 residues. The V end lost 1 base, the J end lost 2 bases, and 9 bases lay between the germline ends. The sequences come from PBMCs, mostly from graft donor cells, collected 360 days after TCRalphabeta/CD19-depleted stem cell transplant. This chain links TRBV12-3 or TRBV12-4 with TRBJ2-7; the D gene is possibly TRBD2 (5 bases). The receptor's source is a boy under two years old who had a stem cell transplant for Wiskott-Aldrich syndrome, so the T cells may come from the graft donor. Written as DNA, the CDR3 is TGTGCCAGCAGTTTAGACGGGGTGGCCTACGAGCAGTACTTC. Protein: CASSLDGVAYEQYF.